The rows below give T cell receptor beta chains drawn from one sample of a study of early T cells in non-severe SARS-CoV-2 infection. TCRdb reprocessed the 5' RACE reads via MiXCR and lists one record per CDR3 protein. The sample has about 83,000 distinct CDR3 sequences, about 10% seen once. The sample here was whole blood, taken at baseline. The receptors were sampled from an adult who was a healthcare worker with PCR-confirmed SARS-CoV-2 infection or an uninfected control (not recorded which). CDR3s include the opening cysteine and the closing phenylalanine or tryptophan.

V	J	CDR3
TRBV13	TRBJ2-7	CASSLGPSSGRGSYEQYF
TRBV7-2	TRBJ2-1	CASTIEGGRALNEQFF
TRBV20-1	TRBJ1-2	CSSALNYGYTF
TRBV11-2	TRBJ2-1	CASSPNGGLAYNEQFF
TRBV6-4	TRBJ1-5	CASSEGLYQPQHF
TRBV5-1	TRBJ2-7	CASSLDVTSGYEQYF
TRBV20-1	TRBJ2-3	CSARPPGTRTQYF
TRBV3-1	TRBJ1-4	CASSQRGSEKLFF
TRBV28	TRBJ2-7	CASSLGGGSSEQYF
TRBV12-3/TRBV12-4	TRBJ2-7	CASSSLGSYEQYF
TRBV6-6	TRBJ2-1	CASSSPPPGSSYNEQFF
TRBV4-2	TRBJ2-5	CASSQAGQTNQETQYF
TRBV10-3	TRBJ1-2	CAISESEGLAYGYTF
TRBV28	TRBJ2-7	CASRLAGPYEQYF
TRBV7-3	TRBJ2-5	CASSLNLVQTQYF
TRBV10-3	TRBJ2-5	CAISVSGPETQYF
TRBV4-1	TRBJ2-7	CASSQDVKGHNAYEQYF
TRBV5-1	TRBJ2-1	CASSSLAGAIGDNEQFF
TRBV29-1	TRBJ1-1	CSVEDLRVMNTEAFF
TRBV29-1	TRBJ2-1	CSSKAESSYNEQFF
TRBV6-5	TRBJ2-7	CASSFRVNYEQYF
TRBV5-4	TRBJ2-1	CASSLYAGEEQFF
TRBV5-4	TRBJ1-2	CASSGYTQGKDGYTF
TRBV18	TRBJ2-1	CASTRDSQNNEQFF
TRBV14	TRBJ2-2	CASRPGRSGELFF
TRBV2	TRBJ2-5	CASSEVLQETQYF
TRBV20-1	TRBJ2-1	CSARGLNSGRYHNEQFF
TRBV18	TRBJ2-7	CASSPGTGREQYF
TRBV5-1	TRBJ2-7	CASSLDRIYEQYF
TRBV4-1	TRBJ2-3	CASSQELSGTGRTDTQYF
TRBV28	TRBJ1-1	CASSLLGPGNTEAFF
TRBV27	TRBJ2-7	CASSYGKTLGKVPTYEQYF
TRBV28	TRBJ1-4	CASSPPGTLEEKLFF
TRBV10-3	TRBJ1-5	CAIRGDTASNQPQHF
TRBV20-1	TRBJ2-1	CSANPSGRSYNEQFF
TRBV4-1	TRBJ2-1	CASSQDLASGSDEQFF
TRBV5-1	TRBJ2-6	CASSSGSSSGANVLTF
TRBV6-5	TRBJ2-3	CASSYGVGSGDTQYF
TRBV7-6	TRBJ2-3	CASSLARADTQYF
TRBV28	TRBJ2-5	CASGSSGSQETQYF
TRBV6-5	TRBJ2-1	CASTAGEHEQFF
TRBV7-2	TRBJ2-1	CASSLGVGTAGLSSYNEQFF
TRBV30	TRBJ2-7	CAWSPGLPPDEQYF
TRBV19	TRBJ2-3	CATGKADTQYF
TRBV5-4	TRBJ1-1	CASSLQGMNTEAFF